Each of the 27 T cell receptor beta chains below was sequenced from the same sample in a study of cytomegalovirus exposure and HLA in healthy donors. In the PCR, 60 Vbeta and 13 Jbeta primers were used. The method was immunoSEQ multiplex PCR; TCRdb's version includes in-frame clones alone and lacks a portion of them. The data show approximately 100,000 clones, roughly 70% seen once. Sequenced: PBMCs. These receptors originate from a man between 50 and 59 years old in good health and CMV-seronegative.

The rearrangement uses TRBV19 and TRBJ1-5; 8 bases fit TRBD1. Germline assignment: CDR1 LNHDA and CDR2 SQIVND (reference sequence). V lost 4 bases to trimming and J lost 4 bases; unmatched junction nucleotides: 3. The CDR3 consists of 14 residues. CDR3 nucleotides: TGTGCCAGTAGTACCCGACAGGGGAATCAGCCCCAGCATTTT. Protein sequence: CASSTRQGNQPQHF.

The rearrangement links TRBV28 to TRBJ2-7, with D possibly TRBD2 on 5 matching bases. Deletions cut 5 bases from V and 2 bases from J, with 16 bases between. CDR1 MDHEN and CDR2 SYDVKM come from the germline V gene. CDR3 length equals 15 residues. CDR3 protein: CASSRTGVSAYEQYF. DNA of the CDR3: TGTGCCAGCAGTCGAACCGGGGTCTCCGCCTACGAGCAGTACTTC.

V gene TRBV11-2 combines with J gene TRBJ2-7; a possible D gene is TRBD1 (5 bases). The CDR3 extends over 14 amino acids. V was cut by 0 bases and J by 2 bases, with 8 bases left in between. Germline CDR1 SGHAT, CDR2 FQNNGV. The CDR3 protein is CASSLEQDTYEQYF. The CDR3, as DNA: TGTGCCAGCAGCTTAGAACAGGACACCTACGAGCAGTACTTC.

The rearrangement joins TRBV9 to TRBJ2-3, with 9 bases lining up with TRBD1. In germline, CDR1 is SGDLS, CDR2 YYNGEE. Trimming took 5 bases from V and 1 from J; bases not matched to a gene: 5. The CDR3 sequence is 15 residues long. The CDR3 sequence: CASRKGQGGTDTQYF. The CDR3 coding sequence is TGTGCCAGCAGGAAGGGACAGGGAGGCACAGATACGCAGTATTTT.

The J gene is TRBJ2-3, the V gene TRBV9, with TRBD2 matching over 13 bases. Germline loops: CDR1 SGDLS, CDR2 YYNGEE. With V trimmed by 0 bases and J by 0 bases, 13 bases remained unmatched. The CDR3 extends over 21 amino acids. DNA for the CDR3: TGTGCCAGCAGCGTAGGGGGGGGGACTAGCGGGGTTCGATATAGCACAGATACGCAGTATTTT. Its protein is CASSVGGGTSGVRYSTDTQYF.

The sample holds many counts of this clone. The CDR3 protein is CASSEQAGAQDTQYF. CDR3 in DNA: TGTGCCAGCAGTGAACAGGCGGGGGCGCAAGATACGCAGTATTTT. The genes are TRBV6-1 and TRBJ2-3, with D possibly being TRBD2 (7 bases). V lost 2 bases and J 5 bases, leaving 14 bases between the germline ends. The CDR3 consists of 15 residues. The V gene's germline CDR1 is MNHNS and CDR2 SASEGT.

The chain couples TRBV18 to TRBJ1-1, with 8 bases lining up with TRBD1. The CDR3 runs 13 residues. With V trimmed by 3 bases and J by 4 bases, 1 base remained unmatched. Germline values: CDR1 KGHSH, CDR2 LQKENI. Written as DNA, the CDR3 is TGTGCCAGCTCACCTACAGGGGGCACTGAAGCTTTCTTT. Protein sequence: CASSPTGGTEAFF.

This clone was observed a handful of times. The chain employs TRBV10-2 and TRBJ1-2; D may be TRBD1 (6 bases). CDR1 and CDR2 (germline): WSHSY, SAAADI. V lost 3 bases and J 8 bases, leaving 16 bases between the germline ends. There are 14 residues in the CDR3. CDR3 sequence: CASSDPTGFSGYTF. For the CDR3, the DNA is TGCGCCAGCAGTGACCCAACAGGGTTTTCGGGCTACACCTTC.

V usage is TRBV6-1 and J usage is TRBJ1-5; D uncertain. V gave up 6 bases and J gave up 7 bases, with 13 bases separating them. The V gene's germline CDR1 is MNHNS and CDR2 SASEGT. This CDR3 contains 13 residues. The CDR3 DNA reads TGTGCCAGCAGGAAGGAGGTAATGCAGCCCCAGCATTTT. Translation: CASRKEVMQPQHF.

This clone turned up a few times. The chain is built from TRBV9 and TRBJ2-7, with 12 bases that match TRBD1. Trimming took 4 bases from V and 7 from J; bases not matched to a gene: 6. The CDR3 contains 14 residues. Germline CDR1 is SGDLS and CDR2 is YYNGEE. In DNA, the CDR3 is TGTGCCAGCAGCACGGGACAGGGGGCAGGGGAGCAGTACTTC. Its translation is CASSTGQGAGEQYF.

This rearrangement joins TRBV10-1 to TRBJ2-7, with TRBD1 matching over 8 bases. The CDR3 covers 13 residues. Germline V gene lookup returns CDR1 WNHNN and CDR2 SYGVQD (reference sequence). J lost 5 bases, V lost 9 bases, and 9 bases had no gene match. The CDR3 protein is CARLQGVHHEQYF. Written as DNA, the CDR3 is TGCGCCAGGTTACAGGGGGTTCATCACGAGCAGTACTTC.

The table lists this clone with a few counts. V usage is TRBV7-2 and J usage is TRBJ2-7; D is possibly TRBD2 (7 bases). Between the trimmed V and J ends, which lost 3 bases and 7 bases, there was a span of 13 bases. This CDR3 region has 13 residues. Germline CDR1 reads SGHTA; CDR2 reads FQGNSA. The CDR3 sequence is CASSLAGASEQYF. The DNA of the CDR3 is TGTGCCAGCAGCTTGGCGGGGGCGAGTGAGCAGTACTTC. The complete variable domain, with remaining parts taken from reference TRBV7-2 and TRBJ2-7, reads GAGVSQSPSNKVTEKGKDVELRCDPISGHTALYWYRQSLGQGLEFLIYFQGNSAPDKSGLPSDRFSAERTGGSVSTLTIQRTQQEDSAVYLCASSLAGASEQYFGPGTRLTVT.

This chain joins TRBV7-2 and TRBJ2-1; 9 bases fit TRBD1. The V segment lost 4 bases and the J segment 3 bases; nucleotides outside the gene matches: 7. Germline V CDR1 and CDR2: SGHTA, FQGNSA. This CDR3 contains 16 residues. CDR3 bases: TGTGCCAGCAGCTCACGGGACAGGGCTTACTACAATGAGCAGTTCTTC. Protein sequence: CASSSRDRAYYNEQFF.

The chain combines TRBV21-1 with TRBJ2-2; TRBD2, the table's D call, lacks a check against the DNA. TRBV21-1 counts as a pseudogene. CDR3 length: 18 amino acids. DNA of the CDR3: TGTGCCAGCAGCTTGACCCCCTTAGCGGGTACGAACACCGGGGAGCTGTTTTTT. Translation: CASSLTPLAGTNTGELFF.

This clone was found a few times. The chain recombines TRBV4-1 with TRBJ2-5; D possibly corresponds to TRBD2 (6 bases). Trimming left V 2 bases short and J 4 bases short, with 8 bases between. The CDR3 totals 13 residues. Germline CDR1 and CDR2: MGHRA and YSYEKL. The CDR3 region is CASSQTSRETQYF. Here the CDR3 DNA reads TGCGCCAGCAGCCAAACTAGCAGAGAGACCCAGTACTTC.

The chain employs TRBV11-2 and TRBJ2-4; D ambiguous. Trimming shortened V by 2 bases and J by 2 bases, and 16 bases separated the two germline ends. This CDR3 has 17 residues. In germline, CDR1 is SGHAT, CDR2 FQNNGV. CDR3: CASSLTTGSITKNIQYF. The CDR3 region has the DNA TGTGCCAGCAGCTTAACTACTGGGTCTATCACCAAAAACATTCAGTACTTC.

This clone was counted a single time. For the CDR3, the DNA is TGTGCCAGCAGTTCACAGGGACCACGCTATGGCTACACCTTC. This sequence encodes CASSSQGPRYGYTF. V and J are TRBV27 and TRBJ1-2, with D maybe TRBD1 (6 bases). The CDR3 contains 14 residues. Germline assignment: CDR1 MNHEY and CDR2 SMNVEV (reference sequence). Trimming took off 4 bases at V and 4 bases at J, with 13 bases between the two ends.

The chain joins TRBV28 to TRBJ2-5; D ambiguous. V shed 6 bases and J shed 3 bases, with 5 bases lying between them. Germline CDR1 is MDHEN and CDR2 is SYDVKM. The CDR3 is 11 residues long. DNA of the CDR3: TGTGCCAGCAGCCGGGAAGAGACCCAGTACTTC. It translates to CASSREETQYF.

This sequence joins TRBV2 and TRBJ2-7; 13 nucleotides line up with TRBD2. The trim removed 8 bases at V and 3 bases at J, leaving 4 bases unmatched. The CDR3 loop spans 14 amino acids. The germline CDR1 and CDR2 sequences are SNHLY and FYNNEI. CDR3 residues: CASRTSGGLYEQYF. The DNA of the CDR3 is TGTGCCAGCCGGACTAGCGGGGGCCTCTACGAGCAGTACTTC.

The CDR3 reads CASSPPGAAGELFF. DNA of the CDR3: TGCGCCAGCAGCCCCCCAGGGGCAGCCGGGGAGCTGTTTTTT. The gene calls are TRBV4-1 and TRBJ2-2, with D perhaps TRBD1 (6 bases). With 4 bases removed from V and 6 bases from J, the gap between germline ends came to 12 bases. The V gene's germline CDR1 is MGHRA and CDR2 YSYEKL. The CDR3 runs to 14 residues.

The J gene is TRBJ2-2, the V gene TRBV5-4; TRBD1 aligns across 11 bases. From germline, CDR1 is SGHNT and CDR2 YYREEE (reference sequence). The CDR3 runs to 15 residues. V lost 7 bases, J lost 7 bases, and 9 bases stayed unmatched. CDR3 nucleotide sequence: TGTGCCAGCGGAAGGACAGGGGGCGCGCTCGGGGAGCTGTTTTTT. Its translation is CASGRTGGALGELFF.

V is TRBV28 and J is TRBJ1-5; unclear D gene. Looked up from germline, CDR1 is MDHEN and CDR2 is SYDVKM. V lost 7 bases, J lost 3 bases, and 7 bases lay in between. The length of the CDR3 is 12 residues. CDR3 in amino acids: CASNSNNQPQHF. For the CDR3, the DNA is TGTGCCAGCAACAGCAACAATCAGCCCCAGCATTTT. Looking up the rest from reference TRBV28 and TRBJ1-5 gives the full variable domain: DVKVTQSSRYLVKRTGEKVFLECVQDMDHENMFWYRQDPGLGLRLIYFSYDVKMKEKGDIPEGYSVSREKKERFSLILESASTNQTSMYLCASNSNNQPQHFGDGTRLSIL.

The rearrangement uses TRBV2 and TRBJ1-5; D is possibly TRBD1 (5 bases). Deletions cut 4 bases from V and 9 bases from J, with 10 bases between. This CDR3 has 12 residues. Germline V CDR1 and CDR2: SNHLY, FYNNEI. The CDR3 loop is CASSGSGGPQHF. The CDR3 region has the DNA TGTGCCAGCAGTGGATCGGGGGGGCCCCAGCATTTT.

This sequence joins TRBV11-2 and TRBJ2-7, with 8 positions matching TRBD2. CDR1 SGHAT and CDR2 FQNNGV come from the germline V gene. The V segment lost 5 bases and the J segment 4 bases; nucleotides outside the gene matches: 13. This CDR3 is 16 amino acids long. CDR3 in amino acids: CASSGRTAGGRYEQYF. The CDR3 DNA reads as TGTGCCAGCAGCGGGCGAACGGCGGGAGGCAGATACGAGCAGTACTTC.

The V gene is TRBV7-3, the J gene TRBJ2-4; D not resolved. The germline V gene has CDR1 SGHTA and CDR2 FQGTGA. The V end was cut by 5 bases, the J end by 3 bases, with 11 bases between. The CDR3 sequence is 14 residues long. CDR3 nucleotide sequence: TGTGCCAGCAGCCGCCAGGAAGGCAAAAACATTCAGTACTTC. It is translated as CASSRQEGKNIQYF.

The table lists this clone with a count of one. The J gene is TRBJ2-1, the V gene TRBV6-5; 11 bases are shared with TRBD2. From germline, CDR1 is MNHEY and CDR2 SVGAGI. Unmatched junction bases numbered 3, after V lost 1 base and J lost 7 bases. The CDR3 is 15 residues long. The CDR3 loop is CASSYFSGGANEQFF. The CDR3 DNA follows: TGTGCCAGCAGTTACTTTAGCGGGGGGGCGAATGAGCAGTTCTTC.

The rearrangement uses TRBV7-2 and TRBJ1-2, with 8 bases lining up with TRBD1. With V trimmed by 3 bases and J by 3 bases, 12 bases remained unmatched. CDR3 length: 17 residues. Germline CDR1 SGHTA, CDR2 FQGNSA. The CDR3 DNA reads as TGTGCCAGCAGCTTGTGGGGGGGACCGACAGGGGACTATGGCTACACCTTC. Its translation is CASSLWGGPTGDYGYTF.